One sample yielded the 23 T cell receptor beta chains listed below, sequenced in a study of T-cell reconstitution after alpha-beta-depleted transplantation in children (dated by TCRdb to 2016 to 2017). Library prep was done by PCR. Sequencing relied on an Illumina HiSeq 2500. Molecular barcoding was employed in the preparation of TCR libraries, with unique molecular identifiers being used to normalize TCRbeta repertoire quantification. Using fastp at Q25 and MiXCR, TCRdb reprocessed the public reads and kept productive beta chains. Rows with one shared CDR3 protein collapse into an entry with the most common genes and DNA. Across this sample there are about 500,000 distinct CDR3 sequences, with approximately 32% seen only once. Under 3% of the sample comes from the top ten. The specimen was PBMCs from the stem cell graft donor, collected from the stem cell graft. The receptors here all came from a human donor who donated a stem cell graft to a child with aplastic anemia.

This clonotype was observed a handful of times. This sequence joins TRBV10-3 and TRBJ2-7; 12 nucleotides line up with TRBD1. V lost 7 bases, J lost 2 bases, and 9 bases stayed unmatched. Per germline, CDR1 ENHRY and CDR2 SYGVKD. CDR3 length equals 16 residues. CDR3 DNA: TGTGCCATCACCGGGACAGGGGGCCGAACCCCCTACGAGCAGTACTTC. Translated, it gives CAITGTGGRTPYEQYF.

This sequence joins TRBV20-1 and TRBJ2-5; D perhaps matches TRBD1 (5 bases). The CDR3 consists of 13 residues. The germline CDR1 and CDR2 sequences are DFQATT and SNEGSKA (reference sequence). The ends were cut back, 5 bases at V and 1 base at J, with 11 bases in the middle. The CDR3 sequence: CSALQGTQETQYF. The CDR3 bases are TGCAGTGCTCTCCAGGGCACCCAAGAGACCCAGTACTTC.

This clonotype came up a few times. This chain joins TRBV4-3 and TRBJ1-2; 10 bases are shared with TRBD1. From germline, CDR1 is LGHNA and CDR2 YSLEER. The CDR3 spans 15 residues. V lost 4 bases and J lost 4; bases outside the gene matches: 6. The CDR3 sequence: CASSPDRGGGYGYTF. The CDR3 bases are TGCGCCAGCAGCCCGGACAGGGGGGGAGGCTATGGCTACACCTTC.

The chain employs TRBV12-3 or TRBV12-4 and TRBJ1-3; no reliable D call. The CDR3 has 15 residues. V was shortened by 3 bases and J by 0 bases, with 9 bases between the two germline ends. The CDR3 nucleotides read TGTGCCAGCAGTTTTTTTCTAAGCTCTGGAAACACCATATATTTT. This encodes CASSFFLSSGNTIYF.

The chain recombines TRBV29-1 with TRBJ2-1; 8 positions match TRBD2. V was pared by 5 bases and J by 1 base, with 7 bases of the junction left unmatched. The V gene's germline CDR1 is SQVTM and CDR2 ANQGSEA. The CDR3 is 15 residues long. The CDR3: CSVQAGAQSYNEQFF. The CDR3, as DNA: TGCAGCGTTCAAGCGGGAGCCCAGTCCTACAATGAGCAGTTCTTC.

This clonotype was seen a single time. The chain links TRBV5-1 to TRBJ1-6, with 8 bases aligning to TRBD1. The J segment lost 12 bases and the V segment lost 4 bases, leaving 6 bases of the junction unmatched. The germline V gene has CDR1 SGHRS and CDR2 YFSETQ. This CDR3 contains 13 residues. CDR3 region: CASSTTGAGPLHF. In DNA, the CDR3 is TGCGCCAGCAGCACGACAGGGGCCGGACCCCTCCACTTT.

The CDR3 here is CASSLRVRGGNEQFF. Here the CDR3 DNA reads TGCGCCAGCAGCTTAAGGGTCAGGGGAGGAAATGAGCAGTTCTTC. V gene TRBV5-1 combines with J gene TRBJ2-1, with D perhaps given as TRBD1 or TRBD2 (6 bases each). Germline CDR1 is SGHRS and CDR2 is YFSETQ. V lost 2 bases and J 7 bases, leaving 16 bases between the germline ends. The CDR3 consists of 15 residues.

This chain joins TRBV20-1 and TRBJ2-2, with 12 bases fitting TRBD2. CDR1 and CDR2 (germline): DFQATT, SNEGSKA (reference sequence). The ends lost 3 bases at V and 6 bases at J; junction bases unmatched: 5. The CDR3 is made up of 15 amino acids. As DNA, the CDR3 is TGCAGTGCTAGGACTAGCGGGAGTATCTCCGGGGAGCTGTTTTTT. This encodes CSARTSGSISGELFF.

CDR3 protein: CASSPTGAGGYEQYV. The CDR3 DNA is TGTGCCAGCAGCCCGACGGGGGCGGGAGGTTACGAGCAGTACGTC. The genes are TRBV5-5 and TRBJ2-7, with 8 bases aligning to TRBD2. With V trimmed by 4 bases and J by 4 bases, 10 bases remained unmatched. The CDR3 is 15 residues long. Germline CDR1 and CDR2: SGHKS and YYEKEE (reference sequence).

The chain couples TRBV19 to TRBJ2-2; a weak D match, TRBD1 (5 bases). The CDR3 extends over 17 amino acids. The V end was cut by 2 bases, the J end by 1 base, with 14 bases between. Germline V CDR1 and CDR2: LNHDA, SQIVND (reference sequence). The CDR3 region is CASSIFRAGKNTGELFF. CDR3 DNA: TGTGCCAGTAGTATATTTCGGGCAGGGAAGAACACCGGGGAGCTGTTTTTT.

The V gene is TRBV4-3, the J gene TRBJ2-3; TRBD2 is a possible D gene (6 bases). This CDR3 has 19 residues. Trimming stripped 0 bases from V and 3 bases from J, with 22 bases between. CDR1 and CDR2 from the germline V gene are LGHNA and YSLEER. The CDR3 region has the DNA TGCGCCAGCAGCCAAGACCTCTTGTTGGCGGGGATTGGGACAGATACGCAGTATTTT. Translation gives CASSQDLLLAGIGTDTQYF.

Concerning this clonotype itself: A read error may produce the germline difference seen at one junction end. This chain joins TRBV7-2 and TRBJ2-5; D gene uncertain. The CDR3 covers 14 residues. Germline V CDR1 and CDR2: SGHTA, FQGNSA. The CDR3 region has the DNA TGTGCCAGCAGCTTAGGGCCCTACCAAAAGACCCAGTACTTC. Translating gives CASSLGPYQKTQYF.

The rearrangement joins TRBV27 to TRBJ1-1; D is uncertain. Trimming removed 2 bases at V and 4 bases at J, with 14 bases between. Germline assignment: CDR1 MNHEY and CDR2 SMNVEV (reference sequence). The CDR3 extends over 15 amino acids. The CDR3 sequence is CASSLRRGTSTEAFF. In DNA form, the CDR3 reads TGTGCCAGCAGTTTAAGGCGGGGTACGAGCACTGAAGCTTTCTTT.

The rearrangement joins TRBV15 to TRBJ1-2; D possibly corresponds to TRBD1 (6 bases). Looked up from germline, CDR1 is LNHNV and CDR2 is YYDKDF (reference sequence). There are 13 residues in the CDR3. V gave up 5 bases and J gave up 2 bases, with 9 bases separating them. CDR3 coding DNA: TGTGCCACCAGCGTTGGGACAAACTATGGCTACACCTTC. Its translation is CATSVGTNYGYTF. Supplemented by reference TRBV15 and TRBJ1-2, the full variable domain reads DAMVIQNPRYQVTQFGKPVTLSCSQTLNHNVMYWYQQKSSQAPKLLFHYYDKDFNNEADTPDNFQSRRPNTSFCFLDIRSPGLGDTAMYLCATSVGTNYGYTFGSGTRLTVV.

The genes are TRBV12-3 or TRBV12-4 and TRBJ1-1; no reliable D call. The CDR3 extends over 14 amino acids. Trimming pared 1 base from V and 5 bases from J, leaving 11 bases between. CDR3 coding DNA: TGTGCCAGCAGTTTAGTGCAACAGCCGACTGAAGCTTTCTTT. Translated: CASSLVQQPTEAFF.

This clonotype showed up just a few times. The chain couples TRBV12-3 or TRBV12-4 to TRBJ1-2; no firm D call. This CDR3 spans 14 amino acids. V shed 0 bases and J shed 5 bases, with 10 bases lying between them. CDR3 region: CASSLAVHTYGYTF. CDR3 DNA sequence: TGTGCCAGCAGTTTAGCGGTCCACACTTATGGCTACACCTTC.

In its sample, this clonotype was seen a few times. The chain employs TRBV5-1 and TRBJ1-5; D possibly corresponds to TRBD1 (5 bases). Trimming pared 5 bases from V and 5 bases from J, leaving 11 bases between. CDR1 and CDR2 (germline): SGHRS, YFSETQ. This CDR3 contains 13 residues. The CDR3 bases are TGCGCCAGCAGATCAGACAGTTATCAGCCCCAGCATTTT. The encoded protein is CASRSDSYQPQHF.

The V gene is TRBV5-1, the J gene TRBJ2-3; D is uncertain. The V and J ends lost 6 bases and 4 bases respectively, with 15 bases between them. Germline CDR1 is SGHRS and CDR2 is YFSETQ. The CDR3 sequence is 14 residues long. CDR3 amino acids: CASKDPGGADTQYF. CDR3 sequence (DNA): TGCGCCAGCAAAGACCCCGGTGGGGCAGATACGCAGTATTTT.

The chain links TRBV4-2 to TRBJ2-7; D may be TRBD1 or TRBD2 (5 bases each). Germline lookup yields CDR1 LGHNA and CDR2 YNFKEQ. The length of the CDR3 is 14 residues. Trimming removed 2 bases at V and 3 bases at J, with 11 bases between. The CDR3 nucleotides are TGTGCCAGCAGCCAACCGGGGCCAAGCTACGAGCAGTACTTC. Translation: CASSQPGPSYEQYF.

This clonotype was seen repeatedly, ten times or more. The chain carries TRBV5-1 and TRBJ2-1; 7 bases align to TRBD1. The ends lost 2 bases at V and 5 bases at J; junction bases unmatched: 4. This CDR3 region has 14 residues. The germline V gene has CDR1 SGHRS and CDR2 YFSETQ. The CDR3: CASSLGQVDNEQFF. For the CDR3, the DNA is TGCGCCAGCAGCTTAGGACAGGTAGACAATGAGCAGTTCTTC.

This sequence joins TRBV7-8 and TRBJ1-1; D unresolved. Between the trimmed V and J ends, which lost 7 bases and 8 bases, there was a span of 20 bases. Germline V lookup: CDR1 SGHVS, CDR2 FQNEAQ. CDR3 length equals 14 residues. Here the CDR3 reads CASTSRGPGNEAFF. The CDR3 bases are TGTGCCAGCACGTCCCGGGGTCCCGGGAACGAAGCTTTCTTT.

The chain couples TRBV15 to TRBJ1-5, with a possible D match to TRBD1 (6 bases). V lost 3 bases and J 7 bases, leaving 13 bases between the germline ends. Germline V gene sequence: CDR1 LNHNV, CDR2 YYDKDF (reference sequence). The CDR3 runs 14 residues. The CDR3 DNA reads as TGTGCCACCAGCAGGAACAGGGAGAGACAGCCCCAGCATTTT. It is translated as CATSRNRERQPQHF.

The V and J genes are TRBV7-6 and TRBJ2-5; D gene uncertain. CDR3 length: 14 residues. Deletions cut 5 bases from V and 0 bases from J, with 10 bases between. The germline V gene has CDR1 SGHVS and CDR2 FNYEAQ. CDR3 coding DNA: TGTGCCAGCAGCCGGGTGGAGTACCAAGAGACCCAGTACTTC. This codes for CASSRVEYQETQYF.